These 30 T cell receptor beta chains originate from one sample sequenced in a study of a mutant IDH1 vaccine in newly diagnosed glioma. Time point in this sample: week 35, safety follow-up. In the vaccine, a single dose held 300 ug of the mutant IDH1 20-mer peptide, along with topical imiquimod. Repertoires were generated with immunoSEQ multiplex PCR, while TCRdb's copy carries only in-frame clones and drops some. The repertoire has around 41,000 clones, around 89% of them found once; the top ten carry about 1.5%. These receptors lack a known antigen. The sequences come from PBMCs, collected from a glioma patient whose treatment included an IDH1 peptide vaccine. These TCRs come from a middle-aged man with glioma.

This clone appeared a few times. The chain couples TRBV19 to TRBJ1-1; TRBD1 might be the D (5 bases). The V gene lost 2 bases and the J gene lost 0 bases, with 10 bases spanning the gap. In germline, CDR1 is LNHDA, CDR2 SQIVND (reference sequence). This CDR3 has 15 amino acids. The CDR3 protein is CASSITGGMNTEAFF. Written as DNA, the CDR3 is TGTGCCAGTAGTATAACCGGGGGTATGAACACTGAAGCTTTCTTT.

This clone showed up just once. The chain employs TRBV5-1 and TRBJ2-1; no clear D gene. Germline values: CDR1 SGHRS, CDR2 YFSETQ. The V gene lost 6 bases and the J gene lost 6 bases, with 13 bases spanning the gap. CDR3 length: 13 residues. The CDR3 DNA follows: TGCGCCAGCACTCGCGGATCCAGCAATGAGCAGTTCTTC. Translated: CASTRGSSNEQFF.

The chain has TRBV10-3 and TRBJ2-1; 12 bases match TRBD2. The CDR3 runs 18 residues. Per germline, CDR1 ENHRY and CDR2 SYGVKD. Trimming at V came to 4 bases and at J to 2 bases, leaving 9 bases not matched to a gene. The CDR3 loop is CAISVGTSGRRAYNEQFF. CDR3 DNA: TGTGCCATCAGTGTAGGGACTAGCGGGCGAAGAGCCTACAATGAGCAGTTCTTC.

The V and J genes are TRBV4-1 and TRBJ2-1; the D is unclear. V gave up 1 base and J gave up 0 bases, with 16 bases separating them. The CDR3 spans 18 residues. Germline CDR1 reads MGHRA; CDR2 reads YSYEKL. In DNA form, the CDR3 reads TGCGCCAGCAGCCAAGTTGAGGACGGGTGGAGCTCCTACAATGAGCAGTTCTTC. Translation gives CASSQVEDGWSSYNEQFF.

CDR3 nucleotides: TGTGCCAGCAGCAAAGGGGAAGGGGTCGAGCAGTACTTC. It translates to CASSKGEGVEQYF. The chain uses TRBV7-8 and TRBJ2-7; D is possibly TRBD1 (5 bases). Germline CDR1 and CDR2: SGHVS and FQNEAQ. V was trimmed by 5 bases and J by 6 bases, leaving 14 bases between them. The CDR3 has 13 amino acids.

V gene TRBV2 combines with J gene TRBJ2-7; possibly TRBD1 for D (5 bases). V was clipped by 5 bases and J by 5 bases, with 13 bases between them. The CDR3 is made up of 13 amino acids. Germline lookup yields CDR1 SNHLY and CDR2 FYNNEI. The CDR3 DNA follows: TGTGCCAGCAGTAGCCAGGGTTACAACGAGCAGTACTTC. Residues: CASSSQGYNEQYF.

CDR3 sequence (DNA): TGCGCCAGCAGCCAACCAGGGGGGACAGGGGGAATGAGCTATGGCTACACCTTC. Translation gives CASSQPGGTGGMSYGYTF. The chain links TRBV4-1 to TRBJ1-2; TRBD1 matches 11 bases. The junction had 12 bases not matched to a gene; V was cut back by 2 bases and J by 4 bases. The germline V gene has CDR1 MGHRA and CDR2 YSYEKL. CDR3 length equals 18 residues.

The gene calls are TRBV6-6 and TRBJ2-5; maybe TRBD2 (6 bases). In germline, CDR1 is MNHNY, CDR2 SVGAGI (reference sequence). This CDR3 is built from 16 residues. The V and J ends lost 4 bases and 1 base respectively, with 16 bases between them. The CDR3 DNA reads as TGTGCCAGCAGTTCCACCCGCTCTAGCGCCCAAGAGACCCAGTACTTC. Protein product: CASSSTRSSAQETQYF.

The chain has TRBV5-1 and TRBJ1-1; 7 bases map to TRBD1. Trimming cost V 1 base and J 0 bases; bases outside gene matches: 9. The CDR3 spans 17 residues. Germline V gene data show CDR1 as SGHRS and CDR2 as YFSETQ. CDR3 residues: CASSLIRDSLMNTEAFF. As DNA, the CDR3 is TGCGCCAGCAGCTTGATCCGGGACAGCCTAATGAACACTGAAGCTTTCTTT.

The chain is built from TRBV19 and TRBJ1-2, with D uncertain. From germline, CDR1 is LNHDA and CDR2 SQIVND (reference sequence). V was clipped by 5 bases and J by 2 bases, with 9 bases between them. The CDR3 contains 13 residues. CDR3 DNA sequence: TGTGCCAGTAGTGAGGTCAGCAACTATGGCTACACCTTC. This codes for CASSEVSNYGYTF.

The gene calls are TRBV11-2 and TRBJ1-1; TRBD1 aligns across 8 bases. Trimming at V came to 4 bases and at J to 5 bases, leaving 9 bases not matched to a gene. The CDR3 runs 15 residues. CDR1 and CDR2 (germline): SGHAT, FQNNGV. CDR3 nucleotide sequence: TGTGCCAGCAGCTCCAGTGATACAGGGGGGACTGAAGCTTTCTTT. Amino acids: CASSSSDTGGTEAFF. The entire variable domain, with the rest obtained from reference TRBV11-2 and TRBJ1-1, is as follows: EAGVAQSPRYKIIEKRQSVAFWCNPISGHATLYWYQQILGQGPKLLIQFQNNGVVDDSQLPKDRFSAERLKGVDSTLKIQPAKLEDSAVYLCASSSSDTGGTEAFFGQGTRLTVV.

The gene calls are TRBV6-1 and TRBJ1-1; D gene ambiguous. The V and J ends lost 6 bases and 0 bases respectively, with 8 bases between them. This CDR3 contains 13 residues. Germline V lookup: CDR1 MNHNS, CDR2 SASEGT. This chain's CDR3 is CASSTQMNTEAFF. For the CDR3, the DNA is TGTGCCAGCAGCACACAGATGAACACTGAAGCTTTCTTT.

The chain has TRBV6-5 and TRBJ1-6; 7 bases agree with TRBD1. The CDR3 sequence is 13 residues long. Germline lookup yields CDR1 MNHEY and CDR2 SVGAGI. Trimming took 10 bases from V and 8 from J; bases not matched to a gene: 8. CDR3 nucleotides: TGTGCCATCCGACAGGGCAAAGATTCACCCCTCCACTTT. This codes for CAIRQGKDSPLHF.

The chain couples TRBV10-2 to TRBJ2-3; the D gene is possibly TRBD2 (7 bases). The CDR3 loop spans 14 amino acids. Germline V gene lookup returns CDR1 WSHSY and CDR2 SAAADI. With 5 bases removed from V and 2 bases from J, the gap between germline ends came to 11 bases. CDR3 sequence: CASSPGGHTDTQYF. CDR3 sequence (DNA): TGCGCCAGCAGTCCGGGGGGACACACAGATACGCAGTATTTT.

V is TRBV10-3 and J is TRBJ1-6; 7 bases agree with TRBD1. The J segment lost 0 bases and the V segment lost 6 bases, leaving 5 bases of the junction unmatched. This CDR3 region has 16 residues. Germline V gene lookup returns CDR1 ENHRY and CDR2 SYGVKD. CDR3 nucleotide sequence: TGTGCCATCAGACCAGGGGGAGACTCCTATAATTCACCCCTCCACTTT. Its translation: CAIRPGGDSYNSPLHF.

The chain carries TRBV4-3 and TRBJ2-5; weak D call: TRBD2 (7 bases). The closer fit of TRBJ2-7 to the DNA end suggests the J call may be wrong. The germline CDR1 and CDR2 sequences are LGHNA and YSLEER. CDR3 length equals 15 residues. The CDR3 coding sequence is TGCGCCAGCAGCCAAGATAGGGGGGGCCCCTACGAGCAGTACTTC. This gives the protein CASSQDRGGPYEQYF.

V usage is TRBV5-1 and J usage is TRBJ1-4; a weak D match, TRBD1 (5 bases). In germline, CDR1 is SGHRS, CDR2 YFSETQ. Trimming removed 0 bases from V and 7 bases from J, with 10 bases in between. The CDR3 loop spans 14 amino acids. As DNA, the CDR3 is TGCGCCAGCAGCTTGGATGGGGCTGGTGAAAAACTGTTTTTT. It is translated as CASSLDGAGEKLFF.

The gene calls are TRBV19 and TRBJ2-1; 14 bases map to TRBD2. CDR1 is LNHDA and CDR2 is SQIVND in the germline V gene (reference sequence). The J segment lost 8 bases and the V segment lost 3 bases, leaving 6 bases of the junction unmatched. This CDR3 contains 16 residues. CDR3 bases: TGTGCCAGTAGTATCGGGACTAGCGGGAGCCCCCATGAGCAGTTCTTC. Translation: CASSIGTSGSPHEQFF.

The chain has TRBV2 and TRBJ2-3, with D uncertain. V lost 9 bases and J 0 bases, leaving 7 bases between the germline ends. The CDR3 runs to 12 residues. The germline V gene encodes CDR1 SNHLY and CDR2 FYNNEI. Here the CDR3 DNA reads TGTGCCAGATATGAAAGCACAGATACGCAGTATTTT. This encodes CARYESTDTQYF.

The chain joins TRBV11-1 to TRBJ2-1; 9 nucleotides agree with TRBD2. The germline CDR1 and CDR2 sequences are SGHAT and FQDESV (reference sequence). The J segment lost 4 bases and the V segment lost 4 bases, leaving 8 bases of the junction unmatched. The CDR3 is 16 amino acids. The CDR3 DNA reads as TGTGCCAGCAGCTCCCGACTAGCGGCTTTGTACAATGAGCAGTTCTTC. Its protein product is CASSSRLAALYNEQFF.

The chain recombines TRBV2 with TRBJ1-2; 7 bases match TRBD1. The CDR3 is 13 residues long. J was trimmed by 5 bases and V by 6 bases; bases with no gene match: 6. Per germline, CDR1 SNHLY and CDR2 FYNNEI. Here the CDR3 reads CASRAAGGYGYTF. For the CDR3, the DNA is TGTGCCAGCAGAGCCGCAGGGGGGTATGGCTACACCTTC.

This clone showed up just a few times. The CDR3 DNA follows: TGTGCCAGTAGTATCGGTGGTTGGGGGACCAATCAGCCCCAGCATTTT. Encoded protein: CASSIGGWGTNQPQHF. The chain couples TRBV19 to TRBJ1-5; D possibly corresponds to TRBD1 (5 bases). Trimming stripped 3 bases from V and 3 bases from J, with 15 bases between. The CDR3 is made up of 16 amino acids. In germline, CDR1 is LNHDA, CDR2 SQIVND (reference sequence).

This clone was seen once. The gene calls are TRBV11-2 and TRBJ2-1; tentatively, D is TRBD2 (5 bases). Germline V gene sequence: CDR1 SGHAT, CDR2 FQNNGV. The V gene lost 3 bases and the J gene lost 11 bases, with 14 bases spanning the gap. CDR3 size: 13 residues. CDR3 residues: CASSFMREGKQFF. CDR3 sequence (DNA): TGTGCCAGCAGCTTCATGCGTGAGGGCAAGCAGTTCTTC.

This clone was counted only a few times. CDR3 coding DNA: TGTGCCAGCAGTTTAGGGGGGAGTATAGATACGCAGTATTTT. Translated, it gives CASSLGGSIDTQYF. V gene TRBV27 combines with J gene TRBJ2-3; D perhaps matches TRBD2 (6 bases). The V gene's germline CDR1 is MNHEY and CDR2 SMNVEV (reference sequence). The length of the CDR3 is 14 residues. V was clipped by 2 bases and J by 5 bases, with 11 bases between them.

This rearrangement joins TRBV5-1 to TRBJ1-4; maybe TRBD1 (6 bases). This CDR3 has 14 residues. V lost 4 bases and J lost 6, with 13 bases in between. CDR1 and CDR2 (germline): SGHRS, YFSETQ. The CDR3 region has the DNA TGCGCCAGCAGCCCCCGGGACAAATATGAAAAACTGTTTTTT. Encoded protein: CASSPRDKYEKLFF.

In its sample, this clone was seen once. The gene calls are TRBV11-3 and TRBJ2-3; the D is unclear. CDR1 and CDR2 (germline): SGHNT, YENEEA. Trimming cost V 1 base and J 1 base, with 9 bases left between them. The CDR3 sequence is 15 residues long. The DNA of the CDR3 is TGTGCCAGCAGCTTAGGTAGCTTGGGCACAGATACGCAGTATTTT. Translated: CASSLGSLGTDTQYF.

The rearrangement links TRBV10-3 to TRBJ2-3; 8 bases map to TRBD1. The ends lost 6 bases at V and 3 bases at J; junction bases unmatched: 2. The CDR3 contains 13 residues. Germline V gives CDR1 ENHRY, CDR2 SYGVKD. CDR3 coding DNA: TGTGCCATCAGAGGACAGGGAACAGATACGCAGTATTTT. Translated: CAIRGQGTDTQYF.

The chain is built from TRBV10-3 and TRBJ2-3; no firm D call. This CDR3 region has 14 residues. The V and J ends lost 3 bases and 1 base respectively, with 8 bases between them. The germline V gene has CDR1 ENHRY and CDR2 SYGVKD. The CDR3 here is CAISDPARTDTQYF. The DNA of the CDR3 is TGTGCCATCAGTGATCCGGCCCGCACAGATACGCAGTATTTT.

This CDR3 reads CASSLEGIGQPQHF. CDR3 nucleotide sequence: TGCGCCAGCAGCTTGGAGGGGATAGGACAGCCCCAGCATTTT. The chain joins TRBV5-1 to TRBJ1-5; tentatively, D is TRBD1 (5 bases). V dropped 0 bases and J dropped 7 bases, with 11 bases sitting between them. Germline V gene sequence: CDR1 SGHRS, CDR2 YFSETQ. The CDR3 is made up of 14 amino acids.

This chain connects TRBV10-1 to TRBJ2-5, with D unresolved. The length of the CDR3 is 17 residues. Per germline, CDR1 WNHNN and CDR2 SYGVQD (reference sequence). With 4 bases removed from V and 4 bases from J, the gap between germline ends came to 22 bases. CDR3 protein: CASSVKVRSYSGETQYF. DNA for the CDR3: TGCGCCAGCAGTGTTAAGGTGAGGTCCTATAGTGGAGAGACCCAGTACTTC.